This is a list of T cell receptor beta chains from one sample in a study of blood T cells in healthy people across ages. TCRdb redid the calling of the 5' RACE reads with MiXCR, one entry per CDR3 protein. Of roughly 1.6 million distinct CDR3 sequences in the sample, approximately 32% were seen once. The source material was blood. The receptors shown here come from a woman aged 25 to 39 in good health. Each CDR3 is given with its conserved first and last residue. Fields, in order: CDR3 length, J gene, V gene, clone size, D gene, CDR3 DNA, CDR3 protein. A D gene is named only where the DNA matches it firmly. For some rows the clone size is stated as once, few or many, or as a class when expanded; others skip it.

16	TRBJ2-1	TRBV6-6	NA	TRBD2	TGTGCCAGCAGTTACGATGGCGGGAGCGGCTCCAATGAGCAGTTCTTC	CASSYDGGSGSNEQFF
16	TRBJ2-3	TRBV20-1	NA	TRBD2	TGCAGTGCTCTAGCGGGGGAAACGATTAGCACAGATACGCAGTATTTT	CSALAGETISTDTQYF
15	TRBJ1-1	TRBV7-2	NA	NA	TGTGCCAGCAGCTTAGGGCCAGGGGAAAACACTGAAGCTTTCTTT	CASSLGPGENTEAFF
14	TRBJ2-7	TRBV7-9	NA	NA	TGTGCCAGCACCCCGGGTCCTCAGTCCTACGAGCAGTACTTC	CASTPGPQSYEQYF
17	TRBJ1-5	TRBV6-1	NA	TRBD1	TGTGCCAGCAGTGCCGGGACAGGAATATATAGCAATCAGCCCCAGCATTTT	CASSAGTGIYSNQPQHF
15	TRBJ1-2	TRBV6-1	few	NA	TGTGCCAGCAGTGAAGCGCTTCCGGGAAACTATGGCTACACCTTC	CASSEALPGNYGYTF
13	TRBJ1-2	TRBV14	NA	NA	TGTGCCAGCAGCCAAGTAGGAAGGATTGGCTACACCTTC	CASSQVGRIGYTF
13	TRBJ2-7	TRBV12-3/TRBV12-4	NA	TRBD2	TGTGCCAGCAGTTTCGGTAGCGGGCAAGAGCAGTACTTC	CASSFGSGQEQYF
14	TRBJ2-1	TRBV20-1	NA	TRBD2	TGCAGTGCTAGGACTAGCGGGAGTAAAAATGAGCAGTTCTTC	CSARTSGSKNEQFF
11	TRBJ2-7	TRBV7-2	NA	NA	TGTGCCAGCGGAAAAGGGCGAGAGCAGTACTTC	CASGKGREQYF
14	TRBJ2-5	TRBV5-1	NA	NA	TGCGCCAGCAGCACCGGGACGGCCCAAGAGACCCAGTACTTC	CASSTGTAQETQYF